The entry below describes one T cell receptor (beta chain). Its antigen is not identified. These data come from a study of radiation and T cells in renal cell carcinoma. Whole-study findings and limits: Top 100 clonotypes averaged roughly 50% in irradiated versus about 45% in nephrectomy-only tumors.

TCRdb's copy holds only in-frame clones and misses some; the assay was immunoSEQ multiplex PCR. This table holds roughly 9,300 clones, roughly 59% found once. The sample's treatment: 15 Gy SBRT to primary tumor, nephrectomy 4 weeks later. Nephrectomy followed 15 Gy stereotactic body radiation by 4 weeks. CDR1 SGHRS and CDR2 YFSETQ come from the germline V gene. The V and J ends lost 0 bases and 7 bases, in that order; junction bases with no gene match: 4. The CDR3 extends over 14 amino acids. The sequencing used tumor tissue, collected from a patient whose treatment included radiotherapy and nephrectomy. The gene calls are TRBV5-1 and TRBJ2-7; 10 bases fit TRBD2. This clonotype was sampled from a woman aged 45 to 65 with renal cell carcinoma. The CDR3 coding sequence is TGCGCCAGCAGCTTGGAGGGACTAGCGAGGGAGCAGTACTTC. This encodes CASSLEGLAREQYF. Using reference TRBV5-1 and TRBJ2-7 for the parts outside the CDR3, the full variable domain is KAGVTQTPRYLIKTRGQQVTLSCSPISGHRSVSWYQQTPGQGLQFLFEYFSETQRNKGNFPGRFSGRQFSNSRSEMNVSTLELGDSALYLCASSLEGLAREQYFGPGTRLTVT.